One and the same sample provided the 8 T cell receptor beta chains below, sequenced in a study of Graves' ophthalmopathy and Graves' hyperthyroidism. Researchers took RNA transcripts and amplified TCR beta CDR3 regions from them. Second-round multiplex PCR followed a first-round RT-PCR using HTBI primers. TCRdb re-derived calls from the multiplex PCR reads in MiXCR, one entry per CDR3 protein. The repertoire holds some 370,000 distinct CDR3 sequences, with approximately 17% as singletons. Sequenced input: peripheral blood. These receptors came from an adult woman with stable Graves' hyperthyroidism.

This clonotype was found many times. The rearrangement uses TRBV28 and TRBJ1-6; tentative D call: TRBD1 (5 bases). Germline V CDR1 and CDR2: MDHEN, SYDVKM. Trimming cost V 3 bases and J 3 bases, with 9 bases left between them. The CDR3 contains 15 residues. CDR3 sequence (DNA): TGTGCCAGCAGTTTTGGCGGGGGCTATAATTCACCCCTCCACTTT. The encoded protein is CASSFGGGYNSPLHF.

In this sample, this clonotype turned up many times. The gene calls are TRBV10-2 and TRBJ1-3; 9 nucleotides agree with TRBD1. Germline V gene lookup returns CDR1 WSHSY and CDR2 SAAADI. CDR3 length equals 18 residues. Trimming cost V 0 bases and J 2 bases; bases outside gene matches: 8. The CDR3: CASSESSHRGPAGNTIYF. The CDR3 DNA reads TGCGCCAGCAGTGAGTCGAGCCACAGGGGGCCAGCTGGAAACACCATATATTTT.

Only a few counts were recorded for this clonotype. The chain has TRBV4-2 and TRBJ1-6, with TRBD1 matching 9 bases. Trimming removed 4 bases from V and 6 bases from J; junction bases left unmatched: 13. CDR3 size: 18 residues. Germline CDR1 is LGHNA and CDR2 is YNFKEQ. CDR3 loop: CASSRDYGTGRSNSPLHF. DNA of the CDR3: TGTGCCAGCAGCCGCGATTACGGGACAGGGCGCTCTAATTCACCCCTCCACTTT.

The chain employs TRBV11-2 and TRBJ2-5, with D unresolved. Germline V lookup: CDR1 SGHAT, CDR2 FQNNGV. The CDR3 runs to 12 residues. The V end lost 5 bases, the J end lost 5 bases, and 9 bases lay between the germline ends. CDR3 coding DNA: TGTGCCAGCAGCCAACACTCGGAGACCCAGTACTTC. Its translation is CASSQHSETQYF.

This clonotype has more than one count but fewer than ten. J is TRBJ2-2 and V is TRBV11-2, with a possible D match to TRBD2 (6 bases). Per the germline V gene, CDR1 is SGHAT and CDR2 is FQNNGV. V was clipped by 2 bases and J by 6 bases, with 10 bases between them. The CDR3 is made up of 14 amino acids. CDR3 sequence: CASSLSGGPGELFF. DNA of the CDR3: TGTGCCAGCAGCTTAAGTGGAGGGCCCGGGGAGCTGTTTTTT.

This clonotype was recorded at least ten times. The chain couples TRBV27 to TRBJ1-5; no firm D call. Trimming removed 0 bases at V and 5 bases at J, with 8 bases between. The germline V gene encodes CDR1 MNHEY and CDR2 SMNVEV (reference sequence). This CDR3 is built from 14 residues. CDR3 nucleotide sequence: TGTGCCAGCAGTTTATCCCTCAGTCATCAGCCCCAGCATTTT. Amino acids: CASSLSLSHQPQHF.

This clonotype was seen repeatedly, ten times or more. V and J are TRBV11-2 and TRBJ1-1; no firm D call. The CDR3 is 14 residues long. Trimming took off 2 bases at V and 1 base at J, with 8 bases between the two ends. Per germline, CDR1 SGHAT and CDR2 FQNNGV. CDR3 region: CASSLLVSNTEAFF. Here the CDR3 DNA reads TGTGCCAGCAGCTTATTGGTTTCGAACACTGAAGCTTTCTTT.

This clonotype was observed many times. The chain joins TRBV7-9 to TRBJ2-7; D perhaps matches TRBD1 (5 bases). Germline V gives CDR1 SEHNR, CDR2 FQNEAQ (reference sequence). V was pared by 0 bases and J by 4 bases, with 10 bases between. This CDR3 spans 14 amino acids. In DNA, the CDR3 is TGTGCCAGCAGCTTAGCGACAGACAGTTACGAGCAGTACTTC. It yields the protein CASSLATDSYEQYF.